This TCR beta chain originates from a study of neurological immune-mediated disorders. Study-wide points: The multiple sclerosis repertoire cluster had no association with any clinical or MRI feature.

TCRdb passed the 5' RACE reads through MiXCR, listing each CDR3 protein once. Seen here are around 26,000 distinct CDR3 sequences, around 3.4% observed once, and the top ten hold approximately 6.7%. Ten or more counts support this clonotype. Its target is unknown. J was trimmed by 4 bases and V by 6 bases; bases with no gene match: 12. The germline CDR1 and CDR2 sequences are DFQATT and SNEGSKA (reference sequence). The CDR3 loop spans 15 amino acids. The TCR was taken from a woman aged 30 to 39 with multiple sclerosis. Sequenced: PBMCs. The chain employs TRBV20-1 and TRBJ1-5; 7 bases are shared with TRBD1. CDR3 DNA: TGCAGTGCCCCCCTTAACAGGGGTGGAAATCAGCCCCAGCATTTT. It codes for CSAPLNRGGNQPQHF.